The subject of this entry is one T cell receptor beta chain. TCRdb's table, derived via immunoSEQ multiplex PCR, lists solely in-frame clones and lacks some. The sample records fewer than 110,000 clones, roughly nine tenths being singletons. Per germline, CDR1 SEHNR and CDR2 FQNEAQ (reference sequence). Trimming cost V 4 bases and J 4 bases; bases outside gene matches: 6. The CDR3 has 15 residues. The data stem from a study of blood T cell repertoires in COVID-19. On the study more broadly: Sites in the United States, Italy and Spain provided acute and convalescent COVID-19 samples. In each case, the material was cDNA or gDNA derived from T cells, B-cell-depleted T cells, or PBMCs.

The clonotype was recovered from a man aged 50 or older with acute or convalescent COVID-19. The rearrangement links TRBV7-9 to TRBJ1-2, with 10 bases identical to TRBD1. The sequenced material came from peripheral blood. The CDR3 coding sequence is TGTGCCAGCAGCTCCGCCCGGACAGGGGGCTATGGCTACACCTTC. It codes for CASSSARTGGYGYTF.